The 25 T cell receptor beta chains listed next were all sequenced from one sample in a study of blood T cell repertoires in COVID-19. The method was immunoSEQ multiplex PCR; TCRdb's version includes in-frame clones alone and lacks a portion of them. This table holds approximately 150,000 clones, around nine tenths found once. The sequenced sample was peripheral blood. These TCRs come from a woman in her forties or fifties with active or convalescent COVID-19.

This clone was seen a few times. V gene TRBV6-5 combines with J gene TRBJ2-1, with D possibly TRBD2 on 5 matching bases. There are 15 residues in the CDR3. CDR1 is MNHEY and CDR2 is SVGAGI in the germline V gene. V shed 5 bases and J shed 8 bases, with 19 bases lying between them. CDR3 DNA: TGTGCCAGCAGTCCTACCGGGATACCAGGCGATGAGCAGTTCTTC. Translation gives CASSPTGIPGDEQFF.

The rearrangement joins TRBV4-2 to TRBJ1-1, with 10 bases matching TRBD1. The CDR3 contains 21 residues. The trim removed 2 bases at V and 1 base at J, leaving 19 bases unmatched. CDR1 is LGHNA, CDR2 YNFKEQ, per germline. The CDR3 nucleotides read TGTGCCAGCAGCCAAAAATTACCTGATGTCGACAGGGGGCCATGGAACACTGAAGCTTTCTTT. Translation gives CASSQKLPDVDRGPWNTEAFF.

The chain uses TRBV27 and TRBJ2-7; D may be TRBD2 (5 bases). Between the trimmed V and J ends, which lost 2 bases and 5 bases, there was a span of 16 bases. Germline assignment: CDR1 MNHEY and CDR2 SMNVEV (reference sequence). The CDR3 has 15 residues. The CDR3 bases are TGTGCCAGCAGTTTAGGAGGCGGATTCCCGGACGAGCAGTACTTC. The encoded protein is CASSLGGGFPDEQYF.

The chain carries TRBV11-3 and TRBJ2-1; D perhaps matches TRBD1 (6 bases). The CDR3 is 15 residues long. Germline V CDR1 and CDR2: SGHNT, YENEEA. V lost 2 bases to trimming and J lost 4 bases, with 12 bases between them. The CDR3 sequence: CASSLSGTPYNEQFF. CDR3 nucleotide sequence: TGTGCCAGCAGCTTATCTGGGACACCATACAATGAGCAGTTCTTC. The full variable domain, rest sourced from reference TRBV11-3 and TRBJ2-1, is EAGVVQSPRYKIIEKKQPVAFWCNPISGHNTLYWYLQNLGQGPELLIRYENEEAVDDSQLPKDRFSAERLKGVDSTLKIQPAELGDSAVYLCASSLSGTPYNEQFFGPGTRLTVL.

This clone was recorded only once. V is TRBV5-4 and J is TRBJ2-5, with a tentative D call TRBD1 (5 bases). The germline V gene has CDR1 SGHNT and CDR2 YYREEE (reference sequence). Deletions cut 1 base from V and 5 bases from J, with 12 bases between. The CDR3 contains 14 residues. DNA of the CDR3: TGTGCCAGCAGCTTGCAGGGTCGCGAGGAGACCCAGTACTTC. It translates to CASSLQGREETQYF.

The chain carries TRBV30 and TRBJ2-3, with TRBD1 matching 10 bases. V was pared by 8 bases and J by 1 base, with 6 bases of the junction left unmatched. Germline V gene data show CDR1 as GTSNPN and CDR2 as SVGIG (reference sequence). The CDR3 has 14 residues. CDR3 nucleotides: TGTGCCGGGACAGGGGCTGGCGGCACAGATACGCAGTATTTT. Its protein is CAGTGAGGTDTQYF.

The chain carries TRBV2 and TRBJ2-4; TRBD2 aligns across 7 bases. Germline V CDR1 and CDR2: SNHLY, FYNNEI. The V and J ends lost 8 bases and 5 bases, in that order; junction bases with no gene match: 15. The CDR3 is made up of 16 amino acids. CDR3 protein: CASVREGGSGENIQYF. The CDR3 nucleotides read TGTGCCAGCGTCCGGGAAGGCGGGAGTGGCGAAAACATTCAGTACTTC.

V usage is TRBV9 and J usage is TRBJ2-2; TRBD2 aligns across 7 bases. This CDR3 is built from 14 residues. The J segment lost 7 bases and the V segment lost 0 bases, leaving 3 bases of the junction unmatched. Germline loops: CDR1 SGDLS, CDR2 YYNGEE. CDR3 sequence reads: CASSVGLADGELFF. In DNA form, the CDR3 reads TGTGCCAGCAGCGTAGGGCTAGCGGACGGGGAGCTGTTTTTT.

The chain has TRBV15 and TRBJ1-5; 8 bases line up with TRBD1. V trimming: 1 base; J trimming: 2 bases; junction bases outside the gene matches: 4. Germline V gene data show CDR1 as LNHNV and CDR2 as YYDKDF (reference sequence). The CDR3 totals 16 residues. CDR3 coding DNA: TGTGCCACCAGCAGAGTCACAGGGGGAGGCAATCAGCCCCAGCATTTT. It is translated as CATSRVTGGGNQPQHF. The full variable domain, rest sourced from reference TRBV15 and TRBJ1-5, is DAMVIQNPRYQVTQFGKPVTLSCSQTLNHNVMYWYQQKSSQAPKLLFHYYDKDFNNEADTPDNFQSRRPNTSFCFLDIRSPGLGDTAMYLCATSRVTGGGNQPQHFGDGTRLSIL.

Here the CDR3 reads CASRGQGSVSYEQYF. CDR3 bases: TGTGCCAGCAGGGGACAGGGGTCGGTATCCTACGAGCAGTACTTC. The chain combines TRBV27 with TRBJ2-7; 10 nucleotides align to TRBD1. The CDR3 runs to 15 residues. From germline, CDR1 is MNHEY and CDR2 SMNVEV (reference sequence). V lost 6 bases, J lost 1 base, and 6 bases stayed unmatched.

This clone appeared once. The chain is built from TRBV7-6 and TRBJ2-1, with D perhaps TRBD2 (6 bases). Trimming removed 4 bases at V and 7 bases at J, with 23 bases between. CDR1 is SGHVS and CDR2 is FNYEAQ in the germline V gene. The length of the CDR3 is 17 residues. The CDR3, as DNA: TGTGCCAGCAGCTCCCGTGAGGATGCGGGGAAGTGGAATGAGCAGTTCTTC. This gives the protein CASSSREDAGKWNEQFF.

The rearrangement uses TRBV25-1 and TRBJ2-7, with a weak D call TRBD2 (5 bases). V was cut by 2 bases and J by 4 bases, with 9 bases left in between. Germline loops: CDR1 MGHDK, CDR2 SYGVNS. There are 13 residues in the CDR3. The CDR3 loop is CASSEVPGYEQYF. CDR3 in DNA: TGTGCCAGCAGTGAAGTACCGGGGTACGAGCAGTACTTC.

The V gene is TRBV15, the J gene TRBJ2-6; TRBD1 might be the D (6 bases). Germline V CDR1 and CDR2: LNHNV, YYDKDF (reference sequence). This CDR3 has 17 residues. Trimming shortened V by 9 bases and J by 0 bases, and 18 bases separated the two germline ends. CDR3 in amino acids: CATSNAGTLSGANVLTF. In DNA, the CDR3 is TGTGCCACTTCTAACGCCGGGACACTCTCTGGGGCCAACGTCCTGACTTTC. The variable domain in full, with the rest retrieved from reference TRBV15 and TRBJ2-6, is DAMVIQNPRYQVTQFGKPVTLSCSQTLNHNVMYWYQQKSSQAPKLLFHYYDKDFNNEADTPDNFQSRRPNTSFCFLDIRSPGLGDTAMYLCATSNAGTLSGANVLTFGAGSRLTVL.

The V call is TRBV21-1, the J call TRBJ1-4; TRBD1 is taken as the D call from the table, unchecked against the DNA. TRBV21-1 counts as a pseudogene. The CDR3 sequence is 15 residues long. CDR3 sequence reads: CASSPQGTSWEKLFF. In DNA form, the CDR3 reads TGTGCCAGCAGCCCACAGGGAACTTCGTGGGAAAAACTGTTTTTT.

This chain links TRBV12-5 with TRBJ1-2; weak D call: TRBD1 (6 bases). Trimming left V 3 bases short and J 2 bases short, with 10 bases between. The germline V gene has CDR1 LGHNT and CDR2 FRNRAP. The CDR3 spans 14 residues. The CDR3 DNA reads as TGTGCTAGTGGTTTAATGGGGGCCAACTATGGCTACACCTTC. Amino acids: CASGLMGANYGYTF.

The chain combines TRBV13 with TRBJ2-5; the match to TRBD2 covers 16 bases. Germline V gene data show CDR1 as PRHDT and CDR2 as FYEKMQ (reference sequence). The CDR3 totals 21 residues. J lost 5 bases, V lost 2 bases, and 17 bases had no gene match. CDR3 in DNA: TGTGCCAGCAGCTTAAGCCCTGGGACTAGCGGGGGGGTCCGCAAATCTGAGACCCAGTACTTC. Its translation is CASSLSPGTSGGVRKSETQYF.

The V call is TRBV7-2, the J call TRBJ1-4, with no clear D. The V end lost 3 bases, the J end lost 5 bases, and 7 bases lay between the germline ends. The CDR3 is 13 amino acids. From germline, CDR1 is SGHTA and CDR2 FQGNSA. This chain's CDR3 is CASSFGVNEKLFF. DNA for the CDR3: TGTGCCAGCAGCTTCGGGGTAAATGAAAAACTGTTTTTT. Combining the CDR3 with reference TRBV7-2 and TRBJ1-4 gives the whole variable domain GAGVSQSPSNKVTEKGKDVELRCDPISGHTALYWYRQSLGQGLEFLIYFQGNSAPDKSGLPSDRFSAERTGGSVSTLTIQRTQQEDSAVYLCASSFGVNEKLFFGSGTQLSVL.

J is TRBJ1-6 and V is TRBV6-2 or TRBV6-3; TRBD1 might be the D (5 bases). Germline V lookup: CDR1 MNHEY, CDR2 SVGEGT. This CDR3 has 15 residues. Trimming stripped 2 bases from V and 4 bases from J, with 9 bases between. CDR3 residues: CASSYEKGYNSPLHF. CDR3 DNA sequence: TGTGCCAGCAGTTACGAGAAGGGGTATAATTCACCCCTCCACTTT.

This chain links TRBV14 with TRBJ1-1, with a possible D match to TRBD1 (5 bases). The CDR3 runs to 13 residues. Trimming stripped 2 bases from V and 10 bases from J, with 14 bases between. The germline V gene has CDR1 SGHDN and CDR2 FVKESK. The CDR3 DNA is TGTGCCAGCAGCCAAAACCCAGGGATGGCAGCTTTCTTT. This codes for CASSQNPGMAAFF.

Notes on this clone: Other DNA sequences of this sample code for an identical CDR3. The V gene is TRBV7-2, the J gene TRBJ2-7, with 9 positions matching TRBD2. CDR1 and CDR2 from the germline V gene are SGHTA and FQGNSA. V shed 5 bases and J 0 bases; nucleotides not matched to a gene: 5. The CDR3 is 15 residues long. CDR3 DNA sequence: TGTGCCAGCAGCCAGACTAGCGGCGGCTCCTACGAGCAGTACTTC. Protein sequence: CASSQTSGGSYEQYF.

The V gene is TRBV18, the J gene TRBJ2-1; no clear D. This CDR3 is 16 amino acids long. Trimming took off 5 bases at V and 0 bases at J, with 14 bases between the two ends. CDR1 is KGHSH, CDR2 LQKENI, per germline. CDR3 region: CASSTLMGSSYNEQFF. In DNA, the CDR3 is TGTGCCAGCTCAACCTTAATGGGCAGCTCCTACAATGAGCAGTTCTTC.

J is TRBJ1-1 and V is TRBV29-1, with D unclear. V lost 4 bases and J 10 bases, leaving 13 bases between the germline ends. Per the germline V gene, CDR1 is SQVTM and CDR2 is ANQGSEA. This CDR3 has 11 residues. This CDR3 reads CSVVASPAAFF. The DNA for the CDR3 is TGCAGCGTTGTGGCAAGTCCCGCAGCTTTCTTT.

V gene TRBV29-1 combines with J gene TRBJ1-1, with TRBD1 identical over 7 bases. Per the germline V gene, CDR1 is SQVTM and CDR2 is ANQGSEA. This CDR3 is 13 amino acids long. Unmatched junction bases numbered 2, after V lost 4 bases and J lost 0 bases. The CDR3 DNA reads TGCAGCGTTGCCAGGGGGATGAACACTGAAGCTTTCTTT. It yields the protein CSVARGMNTEAFF.

The rearrangement links TRBV27 to TRBJ2-7, with D tentatively TRBD1 (5 bases). CDR1 is MNHEY and CDR2 is SMNVEV in the germline V gene (reference sequence). The CDR3 extends over 14 amino acids. V lost 2 bases and J 0 bases, leaving 8 bases between the germline ends. Here the CDR3 reads CASSLRGFSYEQYF. CDR3 sequence (DNA): TGTGCCAGCAGTTTAAGGGGCTTCTCCTACGAGCAGTACTTC.

This chain connects TRBV1 to TRBJ1-5; the D call TRBD1 from the table was never checked on the DNA. TRBV1 is a pseudogene locus. The CDR3 has 20 amino acids. The CDR3: CTSSQEGGTGDSYSNQPQHF. The CDR3 bases are TGCACCAGCAGCCAAGAAGGAGGGACAGGAGATTCTTATAGCAATCAGCCCCAGCATTTT.